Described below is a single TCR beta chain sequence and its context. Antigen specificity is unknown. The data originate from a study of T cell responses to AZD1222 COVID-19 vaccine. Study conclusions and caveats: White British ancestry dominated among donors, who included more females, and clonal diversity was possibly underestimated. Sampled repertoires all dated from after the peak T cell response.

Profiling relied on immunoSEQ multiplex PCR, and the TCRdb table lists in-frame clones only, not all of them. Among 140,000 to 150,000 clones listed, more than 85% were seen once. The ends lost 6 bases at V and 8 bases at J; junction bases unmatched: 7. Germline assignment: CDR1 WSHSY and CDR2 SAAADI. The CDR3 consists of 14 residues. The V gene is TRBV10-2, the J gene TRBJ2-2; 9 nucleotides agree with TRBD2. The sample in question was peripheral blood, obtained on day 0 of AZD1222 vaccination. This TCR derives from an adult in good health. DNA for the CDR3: TGCGCCAGCAGGGAGACTAGCGGTGGGGGGGAGCTGTTTTTT. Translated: CASRETSGGGELFF.